A single sample gave rise to the 28 T cell receptor beta chains below, sequenced in a study of CD8+CD57+ T cells in acquired aplastic anemia. Only patients with CD8+CD57+ cell expansion on flow cytometry were chosen for sequencing. Both TCR beta VDJ combination and CDR3 sequence profiling were carried out. Genomic DNA was the template for this profiling. MiXCR, applied by TCRdb to the reads, yields one record per CDR3 protein. The table shows some 170,000 distinct CDR3 sequences, with 40% to 50% occurring only once. Sequenced material: sorted CD4+, CD8+, or CD8+CD57+ T cells (not recorded which) from PBMCs. These receptors were obtained from a human donor with aplastic anemia.

The V call is TRBV6-4, the J call TRBJ2-3, with 9 bases lining up with TRBD2. Germline trimming cut 3 bases from V and 4 bases from J; bases unmatched to any gene: 5. The CDR3 extends over 15 amino acids. The germline CDR1 and CDR2 sequences are MRHNA and SNTAGT. In DNA, the CDR3 is TGTGCCAGCAGTGAGACAGCGGGGGGTTCAGATACGCAGTATTTT. Protein product: CASSETAGGSDTQYF.

V gene TRBV19 combines with J gene TRBJ2-5; possible D gene TRBD1, 6 bases. V was shortened by 5 bases and J by 7 bases, with 8 bases between the two germline ends. The germline V gene encodes CDR1 LNHDA and CDR2 SQIVND (reference sequence). This CDR3 comprises 11 residues. CDR3 nucleotide sequence: TGTGCCAGTAGTCCGACAGGGACCCAGTACTTC. Its protein product is CASSPTGTQYF.

This sequence joins TRBV10-3 and TRBJ1-6; D is possibly TRBD1 (6 bases). Trimming shortened V by 4 bases and J by 6 bases, and 10 bases separated the two germline ends. CDR3 length: 14 residues. Germline V gene data show CDR1 as ENHRY and CDR2 as SYGVKD. DNA for the CDR3: TGTGCCATCAGTGCAGGACAGCGTAATTCACCCCTCCACTTT. Protein sequence: CAISAGQRNSPLHF.

This clonotype was seen at least ten times. The rearrangement uses TRBV7-9 and TRBJ1-2, with 7 nucleotides matching TRBD1. With V trimmed by 1 base and J by 5 bases, 1 base remained unmatched. The CDR3 spans 13 residues. The germline gives CDR1 SEHNR, CDR2 FQNEAQ (reference sequence). The DNA for the CDR3 is TGTGCCAGCAGCTTAGGCAGGGGGTATGGCTACACCTTC. This encodes CASSLGRGYGYTF.

The table lists this clonotype with a few counts. This rearrangement joins TRBV6-5 to TRBJ1-3; tentatively, D is TRBD1 (5 bases). The CDR3 sequence is 15 residues long. Germline V gives CDR1 MNHEY, CDR2 SVGAGI. The ends were cut back, 5 bases at V and 4 bases at J, with 15 bases in the middle. The CDR3 sequence is CASSPSGGSGNTIYF. The CDR3 DNA is TGTGCCAGCAGTCCCTCGGGGGGGTCAGGAAACACCATATATTTT.

The genes are TRBV19 and TRBJ1-2; 12 positions agree with TRBD1. The CDR3 has 16 residues. J lost 7 bases, V lost 6 bases, and 12 bases had no gene match. The V gene's germline CDR1 is LNHDA and CDR2 SQIVND (reference sequence). CDR3 sequence reads: CASSTPGTGGGVGYTF. The CDR3, as DNA: TGTGCCAGTAGCACCCCCGGGACAGGGGGCGGGGTTGGCTACACCTTC.

The table lists this clonotype with a few counts. This chain connects TRBV27 to TRBJ2-4; D remains unclear. This CDR3 contains 13 residues. Germline CDR1 MNHEY, CDR2 SMNVEV (reference sequence). V was trimmed by 3 bases and J by 2 bases, leaving 5 bases between them. CDR3 residues: CASSFGPKNIQYF. CDR3 DNA sequence: TGTGCCAGCAGTTTTGGTCCCAAAAACATTCAGTACTTC.

This rearrangement joins TRBV29-1 to TRBJ1-2; D is possibly TRBD1 (6 bases). This CDR3 has 12 residues. The V and J ends lost 4 bases and 8 bases respectively, with 14 bases between them. Germline V lookup: CDR1 SQVTM, CDR2 ANQGSEA. The CDR3 DNA reads as TGCAGCGTTGGTCACAGGGAGGGAGGCTACACCTTC. This gives the protein CSVGHREGGYTF.

This clonotype has ten or more counts. The rearrangement joins TRBV7-8 to TRBJ2-7, with D perhaps matching TRBD1 (6 bases). V was cut by 2 bases and J by 4 bases, with 21 bases left in between. The CDR3 runs to 17 residues. Germline CDR1 SGHVS, CDR2 FQNEAQ. CDR3 nucleotide sequence: TGTGCCAGCAGCTTAATCGGCTCATTAGACAGGCGGTACGAGCAGTACTTC. Amino acids: CASSLIGSLDRRYEQYF.

V and J are TRBV12-3 or TRBV12-4 and TRBJ1-1; 7 positions agree with TRBD1. V trimming: 11 bases; J trimming: 0 bases; junction bases outside the gene matches: 6. CDR3 length: 13 residues. The DNA of the CDR3 is TGTGCCGGCCGGGACAGCCTGAACACTGAAGCTTTCTTT. Translating gives CAGRDSLNTEAFF.

This clonotype was counted between two and nine times. V gene TRBV2 combines with J gene TRBJ1-4, with TRBD1 matching 8 bases. Germline-derived CDR1 and CDR2 are SNHLY and FYNNEI. The CDR3 consists of 17 residues. Trimming cost V 4 bases and J 7 bases; bases outside gene matches: 14. The CDR3 here is CASSGNRGAVLSEKLFF. Here the CDR3 DNA reads TGTGCCAGCAGTGGGAACAGGGGGGCAGTCCTATCTGAAAAACTGTTTTTT.

V and J are TRBV10-3 and TRBJ2-3; possible D gene TRBD2, 6 bases. This CDR3 has 14 residues. V was pared by 8 bases and J by 0 bases, with 12 bases between. Germline lookup yields CDR1 ENHRY and CDR2 SYGVKD. This CDR3 reads CAICQTSSTDTQYF. DNA of the CDR3: TGTGCCATCTGCCAGACTAGTAGCACAGATACGCAGTATTTT.

The CDR3 protein is CSARDWRRDSTEAFF. The DNA for the CDR3 is TGCAGTGCTAGAGATTGGCGTCGCGACTCCACTGAAGCTTTCTTT. The chain joins TRBV20-1 to TRBJ1-1; D call uncertain. Trimming shortened V by 0 bases and J by 4 bases, and 15 bases separated the two germline ends. Looked up from germline, CDR1 is DFQATT and CDR2 is SNEGSKA (reference sequence). The CDR3 is 15 amino acids.

This chain links TRBV25-1 with TRBJ2-5; 9 positions match TRBD2. The CDR3 has 17 residues. V lost 2 bases to trimming and J lost 5 bases; unmatched junction nucleotides: 12. Per the germline V gene, CDR1 is MGHDK and CDR2 is SYGVNS. CDR3 sequence: CASSEPAGGLISETQYF. DNA of the CDR3: TGTGCCAGCAGTGAACCAGCGGGGGGCCTCATTTCGGAGACCCAGTACTTC.

V usage is TRBV29-1 and J usage is TRBJ1-2, with D possibly matching TRBD1 (5 bases). Germline lookup yields CDR1 SQVTM and CDR2 ANQGSEA. V dropped 0 bases and J dropped 3 bases, with 14 bases sitting between them. The CDR3 spans 15 residues. The CDR3 DNA sequence: TGCAGCGTTGAAGATTGGAGGGGTGGGGACTATGGCTACACCTTC. This encodes CSVEDWRGGDYGYTF.

This chain uses TRBV7-2 with TRBJ2-7, with D tentatively TRBD2 (5 bases). With 5 bases removed from V and 5 bases from J, the gap between germline ends came to 16 bases. This CDR3 has 14 amino acids. Germline CDR1 and CDR2: SGHTA and FQGNSA. The CDR3 sequence is CASSPTWRIHEQYF. The CDR3, as DNA: TGTGCCAGCAGCCCCACGTGGAGGATCCACGAGCAGTACTTC.

This clonotype was counted a few times. This chain connects TRBV2 to TRBJ2-7, with D unclear. Germline values: CDR1 SNHLY, CDR2 FYNNEI. Trimming left V 1 base short and J 5 bases short, with 12 bases between. The CDR3 has 14 amino acids. The CDR3 here is CASSEGLSTNEQYF. As DNA, the CDR3 is TGTGCCAGCAGTGAAGGACTGAGTACCAACGAGCAGTACTTC.

The rearrangement joins TRBV6-4 to TRBJ2-5; 7 bases are shared with TRBD2. Near its end, the DNA agrees better with TRBJ2-1, so the J call may be wrong. Germline V lookup: CDR1 MRHNA, CDR2 SNTAGT. This CDR3 region has 13 residues. CDR3 in DNA: TGTGCCAGCAGCCGCGACGGGGGGAACGAGCAGTTCTTC. This codes for CASSRDGGNEQFF.

This clonotype was counted many times. The chain links TRBV9 to TRBJ2-3, with D unresolved. Germline V gives CDR1 SGDLS, CDR2 YYNGEE. The CDR3 sequence is 14 residues long. Trimming left V 4 bases short and J 1 base short, with 10 bases between. CDR3 sequence reads: CASSPNWGTDTQYF. The CDR3, as DNA: TGTGCCAGCAGCCCCAACTGGGGCACAGATACGCAGTATTTT.

The rearrangement joins TRBV5-1 to TRBJ2-7; D not certain. The CDR3 covers 13 residues. Between the trimmed V and J ends, which lost 5 bases and 7 bases, there was a span of 16 bases. Germline CDR1 and CDR2: SGHRS and YFSETQ. The CDR3 DNA reads TGCGCCAGCAGTCTGGTAGTGTCTGGAGAGCAGTACTTC. Translation gives CASSLVVSGEQYF.

The V call is TRBV15, the J call TRBJ2-5, with TRBD1 matching 7 bases. Unmatched junction bases numbered 10, after V lost 4 bases and J lost 5 bases. Germline V lookup: CDR1 LNHNV, CDR2 YYDKDF (reference sequence). The CDR3 is 15 amino acids. CDR3 nucleotides: TGTGCCACCAGCACCTTAGAGACAGGGTTTGAGACCCAGTACTTC. Encoded protein: CATSTLETGFETQYF.

This clonotype was seen ten or more times. The chain couples TRBV11-2 to TRBJ2-2; 7 bases fit TRBD1. Germline CDR1 SGHAT, CDR2 FQNNGV. Trimming cost V 5 bases and J 6 bases; bases outside gene matches: 6. The CDR3 has 14 residues. The CDR3 sequence: CASSPQGFAGELFF. CDR3 coding DNA: TGTGCCAGCAGCCCACAGGGGTTCGCCGGGGAGCTGTTTTTT.

This clonotype was detected a few times. This chain links TRBV25-1 with TRBJ1-6, with TRBD1 matching 12 bases. CDR3 length: 18 amino acids. Germline CDR1 MGHDK, CDR2 SYGVNS. The V segment lost 5 bases and the J segment 7 bases; nucleotides outside the gene matches: 12. The CDR3 DNA reads as TGTGCCAGCAGTTGGGCATCCGGGACAGGGGGCGGAAATTCACCCCTCCACTTT. As protein: CASSWASGTGGGNSPLHF.

Many counts were recorded for this clonotype. The chain combines TRBV5-1 with TRBJ1-1, with a tentative D call TRBD1 (5 bases). Between the trimmed V and J ends, which lost 4 bases and 4 bases, there was a span of 23 bases. The V gene's germline CDR1 is SGHRS and CDR2 YFSETQ. This CDR3 is built from 17 residues. Here the CDR3 reads CASSPEGFRSLFTEAFF. The DNA for the CDR3 is TGCGCCAGCAGCCCCGAGGGGTTTCGATCATTATTCACTGAAGCTTTCTTT.

V is TRBV10-3 and J is TRBJ1-6; maybe TRBD1 (6 bases). In germline, CDR1 is ENHRY, CDR2 SYGVKD. This CDR3 comprises 16 residues. V shed 0 bases and J shed 7 bases, with 13 bases lying between them. The CDR3, as DNA: TGTGCCATCAGTGAGTCCTCAGGGGTGGGGAATTCACCCCTCCACTTT. Translating gives CAISESSGVGNSPLHF.

This clonotype was recorded at least ten times. The genes are TRBV19 and TRBJ1-6; weak D call: TRBD1 (6 bases). CDR1 is LNHDA, CDR2 SQIVND, per germline (reference sequence). The CDR3 is 17 amino acids. Trimming stripped 6 bases from V and 7 bases from J, with 22 bases between. The DNA of the CDR3 is TGTGCCAGTAGCCACCGGACAGCCCGGATGGGGAATTCACCCCTCCACTTT. Translated, it gives CASSHRTARMGNSPLHF. The whole variable domain, filled in from reference TRBV19 and TRBJ1-6, reads DGGITQSPKYLFRKEGQNVTLSCEQNLNHDAMYWYRQDPGQGLRLIYYSQIVNDFQKGDIAEGYSVSREKKESFPLTVTSAQKNPTAFYLCASSHRTARMGNSPLHFGNGTRLTVT.

Ten or more counts support this clonotype. The rearrangement joins TRBV4-3 to TRBJ2-3; D gene ambiguous. V shed 0 bases and J shed 6 bases, with 10 bases lying between them. The CDR3 totals 14 residues. CDR1 is LGHNA, CDR2 YSLEER, per germline. CDR3 amino acids: CASSQDQVGDTQYF. The CDR3 region has the DNA TGCGCCAGCAGCCAAGATCAAGTGGGGGATACGCAGTATTTT.

This clonotype was counted many times. The V call is TRBV11-2, the J call TRBJ2-1; the D is unclear. Germline V gene sequence: CDR1 SGHAT, CDR2 FQNNGV. The V end was cut by 3 bases, the J end by 0 bases, with 6 bases between. There are 14 residues in the CDR3. The CDR3 region has the DNA TGTGCCAGCAGCTTTTCCCTCTCCTACAATGAGCAGTTCTTC. Amino acids: CASSFSLSYNEQFF.